This T cell receptor (beta chain) was recovered during a study of high-grade serous ovarian cancer treatment subgroups. General study results and limits: CDR1 and CDR2 were left unanalyzed; analyses focused on CDR3. Tumors within one patient showed repertoire similarity of roughly 0.095 to 0.8. Clonal relatedness tracked neoantigen level, and by trend copy number and mutation load.

Looked up from germline, CDR1 is MNHNS and CDR2 is SASEGT. CDR3 length: 15 residues. The germline V and J ends were trimmed by 0 bases and 4 bases, with 12 bases remaining between them. Here immunoSEQ multiplex PCR was the method, and the copy in TCRdb shows in-frame clones only, minus some. The table includes 10,000 to 12,000 clones, 68% detected once. The tumor samples were collected prior to definitive surgery or chemotherapy. As for this clone: The antigen remains unidentified.

The sequenced sample was tumor tissue. The V call is TRBV6-1, the J call TRBJ1-2; possibly TRBD1 for D (5 bases). The TCR was taken from a human donor with high-grade serous ovarian cancer. In DNA form, the CDR3 reads TGTGCCAGCAGTGAAGCGACAGCCTCCCGCTATGGCTACACCTTC. Translating it yields CASSEATASRYGYTF.